This TCR beta chain was obtained from a study of blood T cell repertoires in COVID-19. At the level of the study: PBMCs, B-cell-depleted T cells, or T cells provided the cDNA or gDNA that made up the material.

In terms of age and location, participants ranged from roughly 18 to 95 years and lived in about 25 US areas. A case of COVID-19 had been met by exposed participants within 2 weeks before study entry. Generated by immunoSEQ multiplex PCR, the TCRdb table keeps only in-frame clones and is missing some. The sample consists of roughly 190,000 clones, around 84% of them appearing once. The CDR3 covers 15 residues. V lost 4 bases, J lost 0 bases, and 16 bases lay in between. Germline CDR1 reads SQVTM; CDR2 reads ANQGSEA. The sequencing sample was made of PBMCs or T cells enriched from blood (not recorded which). The TCR was taken from a woman aged 30 to 39 who had been exposed to COVID-19. V usage is TRBV29-1 and J usage is TRBJ2-7; possible D gene TRBD1, 5 bases. CDR3 loop: CSVVGLGHPSYEQYF. DNA for the CDR3: TGCAGCGTTGTAGGTTTGGGGCACCCCTCCTACGAGCAGTACTTC.